The 17 T cell receptor beta chains listed next were all sequenced from one sample in a study of CD8 T cells in ankylosing spondylitis. Findings and limits, study-wide: Ankylosing spondylitis blood appeared to be characterized by a TCR beta motif of roughly eight highly homologous variants.

TCRdb used MiXCR to reprocess the 5' RACE reads, holding one entry per CDR3 protein. The sample yields around 770,000 distinct CDR3 sequences, around a fifth seen once. No antigens are known for them. Material: blood, either unsorted or a sorted T cell fraction (not recorded which). All receptors come from a male donor with ankylosing spondylitis.

This clonotype was detected only a few times. V and J are TRBV12-3 or TRBV12-4 and TRBJ2-3; 7 nucleotides match TRBD2. With 3 bases clipped from V and 6 bases from J, the junction kept 12 bases outside the gene matches. The CDR3 is 16 residues long. CDR3 sequence: CASSFGTTSRGDTQYF. The CDR3 bases are TGTGCCAGCAGTTTCGGGACTACTTCCCGGGGGGATACGCAGTATTTT.

This clonotype was found a few times. This chain uses TRBV12-3 or TRBV12-4 with TRBJ1-5; D is unclear. The CDR3 consists of 13 residues. The V end was cut by 1 base, the J end by 5 bases, with 6 bases between. In DNA, the CDR3 is TGTGCCAGCAGTTTAGGGGTTTATCAGCCCCAGCATTTT. The encoded protein is CASSLGVYQPQHF.

V usage is TRBV3-1 and J usage is TRBJ2-1, with D uncertain. Germline values: CDR1 LGHDT, CDR2 YNNKEL (reference sequence). V was trimmed by 1 base and J by 0 bases, leaving 7 bases between them. The CDR3 runs 15 residues. In DNA, the CDR3 is TGTGCCAGCAGCCAAGGGCACGGCTCCTACAATGAGCAGTTCTTC. Amino acid sequence: CASSQGHGSYNEQFF.

In this sample, this clonotype turned up a few times. This sequence joins TRBV11-2 and TRBJ1-2; 7 bases are shared with TRBD1. CDR3 size: 16 residues. J lost 2 bases, V lost 0 bases, and 6 bases had no gene match. Germline V gives CDR1 SGHAT, CDR2 FQNNGV. The CDR3 loop reads CASSLDRTGANYGYTF. The CDR3 DNA sequence: TGTGCCAGCAGCTTAGACAGGACAGGTGCGAACTATGGCTACACCTTC.

This clonotype was seen only a few times. J is TRBJ1-2 and V is TRBV2, with D uncertain. The V and J ends lost 2 bases and 0 bases respectively, with 7 bases between them. Per germline, CDR1 SNHLY and CDR2 FYNNEI. The CDR3 is made up of 14 amino acids. CDR3 sequence (DNA): TGTGCCAGCAGTGAATCGGAGGCTAACTATGGCTACACCTTC. The encoded protein is CASSESEANYGYTF.

This clonotype appeared many times. The V call is TRBV20-1, the J call TRBJ2-7; 9 bases align to TRBD2. The length of the CDR3 is 15 residues. Germline V gene sequence: CDR1 DFQATT, CDR2 SNEGSKA (reference sequence). V was pared by 3 bases and J by 2 bases, with 8 bases of the junction left unmatched. The chain's CDR3 is CSASEAGGQTYEQYF. The CDR3 bases are TGCAGTGCTAGTGAAGCGGGAGGCCAGACCTACGAGCAGTACTTC.

There are a few counts of this clonotype. The J gene is TRBJ2-7, the V gene TRBV2; D might be TRBD1 or TRBD2, each matching 6 bases. The germline gives CDR1 SNHLY, CDR2 FYNNEI. V gave up 7 bases and J gave up 7 bases, with 14 bases separating them. The CDR3 is made up of 12 amino acids. The CDR3 is CASKGGPGEQYF. The CDR3 DNA reads TGTGCCAGCAAGGGGGGACCGGGGGAGCAGTACTTC. Drawing the rest from reference TRBV2 and TRBJ2-7, the complete variable domain is EPEVTQTPSHQVTQMGQEVILRCVPISNHLYFYWYRQILGQKVEFLVSFYNNEISEKSEIFDDQFSVERPDGSNFTLKIRSTKLEDSAMYFCASKGGPGEQYFGPGTRLTVT.

This clonotype was observed a few times. The chain joins TRBV5-1 to TRBJ2-3; TRBD2 agrees at 9 bases. Germline V CDR1 and CDR2: SGHRS, YFSETQ. The CDR3 spans 17 residues. The J segment lost 5 bases and the V segment lost 4 bases, leaving 14 bases of the junction unmatched. The CDR3 protein is CASSPPPERGARDTQYF. CDR3 DNA sequence: TGCGCCAGCAGCCCGCCCCCCGAGCGGGGGGCCAGAGATACGCAGTATTTT.

This clonotype appeared a few times. The gene calls are TRBV6-1 and TRBJ2-3, with D unresolved. V was clipped by 6 bases and J by 3 bases, with 13 bases between them. Germline-derived CDR1 and CDR2 are MNHNS and SASEGT. The CDR3 covers 14 residues. The CDR3 DNA reads TGTGCCAGCAGCTCCGGACGGATTACAGATACGCAGTATTTT. Its protein product is CASSSGRITDTQYF.

The chain joins TRBV9 to TRBJ2-1; D remains ambiguous. This CDR3 comprises 14 residues. Looked up from germline, CDR1 is SGDLS and CDR2 is YYNGEE. The V and J ends lost 1 base and 6 bases respectively, with 11 bases between them. CDR3 protein: CASSVYLGSNEQFF. CDR3 bases: TGTGCCAGCAGCGTATATCTGGGAAGCAATGAGCAGTTCTTC.

This clonotype was seen more than once but under ten times. The chain joins TRBV3-1 to TRBJ2-1; D is unresolved. Germline-derived CDR1 and CDR2 are LGHDT and YNNKEL (reference sequence). CDR3 length equals 14 residues. V gave up 4 bases and J gave up 5 bases, with 12 bases separating them. The CDR3 is CASSRARDNNEQFF. The CDR3 coding sequence is TGTGCCAGCAGCCGCGCTAGGGATAACAATGAGCAGTTCTTC.

There are a few counts of this clonotype. The CDR3 DNA follows: TGTGCCAGCAGCTCACGCCTAATGAACACCGGGGAGCTGTTTTTT. Residues: CASSSRLMNTGELFF. The V gene is TRBV5-6, the J gene TRBJ2-2; D is unclear. Germline V gives CDR1 SGHDT, CDR2 YYEEEE. This CDR3 comprises 15 residues. V dropped 3 bases and J dropped 1 base, with 10 bases sitting between them.

This clonotype was seen a few times. CDR3: CASSHTGGDEQYF. The CDR3 DNA follows: TGTGCCAGCAGCCATACAGGGGGCGACGAGCAGTACTTC. V is TRBV3-1 and J is TRBJ2-7, with 9 bases fitting TRBD1. Germline values: CDR1 LGHDT, CDR2 YNNKEL (reference sequence). V dropped 3 bases and J dropped 5; count of bases not matched to a gene: 2. The CDR3 runs to 13 residues.

Of note for this clonotype: One junction end disagrees with the germline gene, perhaps due to a read error. This chain joins TRBV28 and TRBJ2-2; D not certain. The CDR3 totals 13 residues. The germline CDR1 and CDR2 sequences are MDHEN and SYDVKM. CDR3 sequence: CVSITANTGELFF. In DNA form, the CDR3 reads TGTGTCAGCATAACCGCGAACACCGGGGAGCTGTTTTTT.

This clonotype was observed a handful of times. The V call is TRBV28, the J call TRBJ1-4, with D uncertain. In germline, CDR1 is MDHEN, CDR2 SYDVKM. This CDR3 is 15 amino acids long. Trimming removed 5 bases from V and 0 bases from J, with 10 bases in between. For the CDR3, the DNA is TGTGCCAGCAGTACCCTCGGAGCAACTAATGAAAAACTGTTTTTT. Amino acid sequence: CASSTLGATNEKLFF. Full variable domain (rest looked up from reference TRBV28 and TRBJ1-4): DVKVTQSSRYLVKRTGEKVFLECVQDMDHENMFWYRQDPGLGLRLIYFSYDVKMKEKGDIPEGYSVSREKKERFSLILESASTNQTSMYLCASSTLGATNEKLFFGSGTQLSVL.

This clonotype has ten or more counts. This chain uses TRBV10-3 with TRBJ1-5; 9 nucleotides match TRBD1. Germline V lookup: CDR1 ENHRY, CDR2 SYGVKD. V shed 10 bases, J shed 3 bases, and the junction held 13 bases outside the gene matches. The CDR3 covers 16 residues. DNA for the CDR3: TGTGCCACCCAACCGGGACAGGGAACATACAATCAGCCCCAGCATTTT. Its translation: CATQPGQGTYNQPQHF.

The genes are TRBV7-9 and TRBJ2-5; a possible D gene is TRBD1 (6 bases). V was trimmed by 1 base and J by 4 bases, leaving 16 bases between them. CDR3 length: 16 residues. Germline lookup yields CDR1 SEHNR and CDR2 FQNEAQ (reference sequence). The CDR3 bases are TGTGCCAGCAGCTTAGGTGGGCCTACAGGGATAGAGACCCAGTACTTC. This translates into CASSLGGPTGIETQYF.